These 2 T cell receptor beta chains were all obtained from the same sample, sequenced in a study of Ad26.COV2.S vaccination and SARS-CoV-2 variants. This table comes from immunoSEQ multiplex PCR, and its TCRdb copy is limited to in-frame clones, with some not included. The table has roughly 400,000 clones, less than 95% seen once. Stated treatment: some 19 received Ad26.COV2.S at low or high dose, single or two shots; several received placebo; per-sample allocation not given. Day 63 after the first injection of vaccine or placebo was the sampling time. The source material was peripheral blood, sampled in a trial of Ad26.COV2.S vaccine versus placebo. The receptors were sampled from a person aged 18 to 65 who received the Ad26.COV2.S COVID-19 vaccine or a placebo.

The CDR3 region has the DNA TGTGCCAGCAGCTACCTACCGGGACTTCTAGCACTCACAGATACGCAGTATTTT. Its protein product is CASSYLPGLLALTDTQYF. This chain joins TRBV11-2 and TRBJ2-3; TRBD2 might be the D (6 bases). V was cut by 4 bases and J by 2 bases, with 22 bases left in between. CDR3 length equals 18 residues. Germline V gives CDR1 SGHAT, CDR2 FQNNGV.

This chain links TRBV23-1 with TRBJ1-5; D unclear. TRBV23-1 is labeled an ORF, and its function is uncertain. Trimming left V 2 bases short and J 5 bases short, with 13 bases between. CDR3 length: 15 residues. The CDR3 spells CASSQPLRRDQPQHF. CDR3 DNA: TGCGCCAGCAGTCAACCCCTCAGGCGGGATCAGCCCCAGCATTTT.